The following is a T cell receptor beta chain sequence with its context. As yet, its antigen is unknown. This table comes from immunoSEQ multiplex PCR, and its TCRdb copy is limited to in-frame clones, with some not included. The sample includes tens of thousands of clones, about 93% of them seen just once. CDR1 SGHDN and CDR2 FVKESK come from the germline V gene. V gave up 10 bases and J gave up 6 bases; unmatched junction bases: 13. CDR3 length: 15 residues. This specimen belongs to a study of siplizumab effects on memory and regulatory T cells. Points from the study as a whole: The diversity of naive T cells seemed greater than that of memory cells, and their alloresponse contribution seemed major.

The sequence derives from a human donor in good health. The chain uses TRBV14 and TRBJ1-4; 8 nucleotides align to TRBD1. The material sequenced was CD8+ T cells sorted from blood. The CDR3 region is CANPFRTGSYEKLFF. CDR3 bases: TGTGCCAACCCCTTTCGGACAGGGTCTTATGAAAAACTGTTTTTT.